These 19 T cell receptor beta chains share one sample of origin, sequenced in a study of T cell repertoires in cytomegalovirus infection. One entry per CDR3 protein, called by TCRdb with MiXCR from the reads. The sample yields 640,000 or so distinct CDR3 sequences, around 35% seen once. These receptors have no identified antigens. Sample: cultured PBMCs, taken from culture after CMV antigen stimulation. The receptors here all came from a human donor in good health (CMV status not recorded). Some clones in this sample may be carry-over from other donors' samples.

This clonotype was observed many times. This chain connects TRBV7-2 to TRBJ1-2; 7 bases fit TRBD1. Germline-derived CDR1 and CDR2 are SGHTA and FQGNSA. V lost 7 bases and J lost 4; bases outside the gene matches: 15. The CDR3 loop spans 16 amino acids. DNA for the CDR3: TGTGCCAGCACCCAGGATCAGGGGGTGTCTGGCTATGGCTACACCTTC. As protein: CASTQDQGVSGYGYTF.

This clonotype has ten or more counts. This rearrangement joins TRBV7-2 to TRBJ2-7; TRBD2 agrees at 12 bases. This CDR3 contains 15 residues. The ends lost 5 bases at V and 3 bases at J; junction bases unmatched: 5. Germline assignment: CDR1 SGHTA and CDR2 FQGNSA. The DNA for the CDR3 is TGTGCCAGCAGCCCTAGACTAGCGGGAGTCTACGAGCAGTACTTC. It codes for CASSPRLAGVYEQYF.

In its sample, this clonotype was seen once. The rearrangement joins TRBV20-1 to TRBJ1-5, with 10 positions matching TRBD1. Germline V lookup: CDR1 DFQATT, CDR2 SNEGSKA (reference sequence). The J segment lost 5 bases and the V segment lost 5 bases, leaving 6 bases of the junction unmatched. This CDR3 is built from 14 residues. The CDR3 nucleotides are TGCAGTGCTGCGACAGGGGGCGGTGATCAGCCCCAGCATTTT. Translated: CSAATGGGDQPQHF.

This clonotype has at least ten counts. The CDR3 is CASSLRRGGGETQYF. CDR3 bases: TGTGCCAGCAGCTTACGACGGGGGGGAGGCGAGACCCAGTACTTC. V gene TRBV7-2 combines with J gene TRBJ2-5; 8 nucleotides line up with TRBD2. With 2 bases clipped from V and 5 bases from J, the junction kept 7 bases outside the gene matches. The germline V gene has CDR1 SGHTA and CDR2 FQGNSA. This CDR3 is 15 amino acids long.

The CDR3 is CASRTLSNEQFF. The CDR3 DNA follows: TGTGCCAGCAGGACTCTATCCAATGAGCAGTTCTTC. This rearrangement joins TRBV6-2 or TRBV6-3 to TRBJ2-1; D is unclear. The CDR3 has 12 residues. CDR1 and CDR2 from the germline V gene are MNHEY and SVGEGT. V lost 6 bases to trimming and J lost 6 bases, with 9 bases between them.

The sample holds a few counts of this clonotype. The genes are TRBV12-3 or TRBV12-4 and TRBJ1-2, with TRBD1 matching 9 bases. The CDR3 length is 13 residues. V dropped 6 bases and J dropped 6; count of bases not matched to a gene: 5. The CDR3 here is CASSRTGEDGYTF. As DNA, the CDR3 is TGTGCCAGCAGCCGGACAGGGGAAGATGGCTACACCTTC.

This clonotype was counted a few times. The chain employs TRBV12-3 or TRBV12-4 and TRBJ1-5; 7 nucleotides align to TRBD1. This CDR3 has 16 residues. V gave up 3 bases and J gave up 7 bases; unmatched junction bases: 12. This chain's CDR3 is CASSFFGTGAGQPQHF. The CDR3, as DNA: TGTGCCAGCAGTTTTTTCGGTACAGGGGCAGGGCAGCCCCAGCATTTT.

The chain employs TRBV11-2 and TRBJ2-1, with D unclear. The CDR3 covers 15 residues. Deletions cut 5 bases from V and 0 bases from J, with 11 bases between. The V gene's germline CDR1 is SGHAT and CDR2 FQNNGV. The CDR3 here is CASSGTALSYNEQFF. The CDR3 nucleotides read TGTGCCAGCAGCGGAACGGCACTCTCCTACAATGAGCAGTTCTTC.

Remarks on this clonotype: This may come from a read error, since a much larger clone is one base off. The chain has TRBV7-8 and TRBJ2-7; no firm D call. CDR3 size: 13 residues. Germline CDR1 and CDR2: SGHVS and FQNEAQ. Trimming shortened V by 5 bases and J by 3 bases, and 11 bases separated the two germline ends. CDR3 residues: CASSVELLYEQYF. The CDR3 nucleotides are TGTGCCAGCAGCGTTGAACTTCTCTACGAGCAGTACTTC. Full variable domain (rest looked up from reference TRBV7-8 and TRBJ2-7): GAGVSQSPRYKVAKRGQDVALRCDPISGHVSLFWYQQALGQGPEFLTYFQNEAQLDKSGLPSDRFFAERPEGSVSTLKIQRTQQEDSAVYLCASSVELLYEQYFGPGTRLTVT.

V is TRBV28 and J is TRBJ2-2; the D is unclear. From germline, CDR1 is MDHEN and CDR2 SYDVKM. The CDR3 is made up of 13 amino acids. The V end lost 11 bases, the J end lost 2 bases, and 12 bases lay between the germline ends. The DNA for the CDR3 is TGTGCCTGCGCGGCAATCAACACCGGGGAGCTGTTTTTT. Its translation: CACAAINTGELFF.

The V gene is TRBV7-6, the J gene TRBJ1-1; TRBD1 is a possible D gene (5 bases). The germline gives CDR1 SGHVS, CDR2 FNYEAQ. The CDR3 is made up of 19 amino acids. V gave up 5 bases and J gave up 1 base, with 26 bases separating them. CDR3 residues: CASSQRHIGGPRPNTEAFF. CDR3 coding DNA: TGTGCCAGCAGCCAGAGGCACATTGGGGGTCCCCGACCGAACACTGAAGCTTTCTTT.

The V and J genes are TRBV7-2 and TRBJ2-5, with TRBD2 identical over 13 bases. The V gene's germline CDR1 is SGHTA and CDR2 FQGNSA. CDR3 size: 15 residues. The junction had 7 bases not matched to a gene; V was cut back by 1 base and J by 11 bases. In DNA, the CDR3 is TGTGCCAGCAGCTTAGGTGGACTAGCGGGAGTTCCTCAGTACTTC. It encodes CASSLGGLAGVPQYF. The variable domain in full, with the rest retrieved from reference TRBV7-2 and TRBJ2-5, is GAGVSQSPSNKVTEKGKDVELRCDPISGHTALYWYRQSLGQGLEFLIYFQGNSAPDKSGLPSDRFSAERTGGSVSTLTIQRTQQEDSAVYLCASSLGGLAGVPQYFGPGTRLLVL.

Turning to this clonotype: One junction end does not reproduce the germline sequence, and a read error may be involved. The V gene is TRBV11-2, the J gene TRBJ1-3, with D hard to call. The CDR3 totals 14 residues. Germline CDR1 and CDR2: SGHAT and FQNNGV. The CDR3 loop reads CASSLQFTGNTIYF. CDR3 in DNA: TGTGCCAGCAGCTTACAGTTTACTGGTAACACCATATATTTT.

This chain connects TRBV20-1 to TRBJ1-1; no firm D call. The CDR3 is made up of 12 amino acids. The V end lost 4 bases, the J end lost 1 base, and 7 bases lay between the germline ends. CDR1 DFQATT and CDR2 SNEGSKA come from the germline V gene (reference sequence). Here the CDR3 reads CSAIEGNTEAFF. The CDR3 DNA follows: TGCAGTGCTATAGAGGGGAACACTGAAGCTTTCTTT.

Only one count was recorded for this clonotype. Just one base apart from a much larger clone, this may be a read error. The CDR3 nucleotides read TGTGCCAGCAGCCCTCCAGGGTCTCGGAGCAATCAGTCCCAGCATTTT. Translating it yields CASSPPGSRSNQSQHF. The rearrangement links TRBV7-2 to TRBJ1-5; TRBD1 is a possible D gene (5 bases). Looked up from germline, CDR1 is SGHTA and CDR2 is FQGNSA. The CDR3 runs to 16 residues.

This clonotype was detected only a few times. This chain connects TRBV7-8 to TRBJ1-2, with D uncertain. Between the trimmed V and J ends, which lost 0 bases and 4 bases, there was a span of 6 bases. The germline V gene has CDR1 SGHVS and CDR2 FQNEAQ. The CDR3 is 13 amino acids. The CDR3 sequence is CASSLAVTYGYTF. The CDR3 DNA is TGTGCCAGCAGCTTAGCAGTCACCTATGGCTACACCTTC.

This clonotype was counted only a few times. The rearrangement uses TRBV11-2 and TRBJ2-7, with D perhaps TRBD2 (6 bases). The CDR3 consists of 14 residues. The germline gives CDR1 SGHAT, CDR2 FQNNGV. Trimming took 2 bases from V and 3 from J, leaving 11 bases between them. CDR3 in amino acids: CASSLYRGNYEQYF. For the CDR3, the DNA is TGTGCCAGCAGCTTATATCGGGGGAACTACGAGCAGTACTTC. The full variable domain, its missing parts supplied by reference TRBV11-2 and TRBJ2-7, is EAGVAQSPRYKIIEKRQSVAFWCNPISGHATLYWYQQILGQGPKLLIQFQNNGVVDDSQLPKDRFSAERLKGVDSTLKIQPAKLEDSAVYLCASSLYRGNYEQYFGPGTRLTVT.

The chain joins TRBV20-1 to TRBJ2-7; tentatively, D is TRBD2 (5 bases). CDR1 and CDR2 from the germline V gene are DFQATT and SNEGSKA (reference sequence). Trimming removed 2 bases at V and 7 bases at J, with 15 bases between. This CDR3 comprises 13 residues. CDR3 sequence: CSARWWSGPEQYF. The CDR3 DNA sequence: TGCAGTGCTAGATGGTGGAGCGGCCCGGAGCAGTACTTC.

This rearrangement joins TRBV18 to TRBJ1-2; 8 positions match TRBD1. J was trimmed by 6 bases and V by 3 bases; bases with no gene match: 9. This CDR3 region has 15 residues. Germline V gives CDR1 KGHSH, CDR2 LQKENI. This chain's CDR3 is CASSPLIGQGDGYTF. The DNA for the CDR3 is TGTGCCAGCTCACCCCTAATCGGACAGGGCGATGGCTACACCTTC.